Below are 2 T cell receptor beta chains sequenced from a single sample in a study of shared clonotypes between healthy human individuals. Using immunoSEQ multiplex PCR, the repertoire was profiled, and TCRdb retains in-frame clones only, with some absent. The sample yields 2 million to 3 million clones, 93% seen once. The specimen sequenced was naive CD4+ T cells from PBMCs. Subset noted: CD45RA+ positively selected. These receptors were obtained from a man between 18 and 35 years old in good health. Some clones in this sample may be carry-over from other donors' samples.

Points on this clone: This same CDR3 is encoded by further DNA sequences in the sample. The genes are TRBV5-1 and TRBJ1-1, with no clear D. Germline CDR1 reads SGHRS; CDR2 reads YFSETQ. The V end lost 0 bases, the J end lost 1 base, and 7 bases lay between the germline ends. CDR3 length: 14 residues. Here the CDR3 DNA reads TGCGCCAGCAGCTTGGTCGCGGGGAACACTGAAGCTTTCTTT. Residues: CASSLVAGNTEAFF.

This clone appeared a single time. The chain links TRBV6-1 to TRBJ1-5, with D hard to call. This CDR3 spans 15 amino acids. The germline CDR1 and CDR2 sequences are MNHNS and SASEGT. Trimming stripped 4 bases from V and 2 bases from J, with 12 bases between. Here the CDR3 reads CASSGVRGGNQPQHF. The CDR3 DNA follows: TGTGCCAGCAGTGGCGTGCGGGGTGGCAATCAGCCCCAGCATTTT.